This entry lists 9 T cell receptor beta chains sequenced from one sample in a study of cytomegalovirus exposure and HLA in healthy donors. The method was immunoSEQ multiplex PCR; TCRdb's version includes in-frame clones alone and lacks a portion of them. The data show approximately 60,000 clones, with around 90% seen just once and more than 2.5% held by the top ten. The sequenced sample consisted of PBMCs. Receptors were obtained from a young man in good health and CMV-seronegative.

CDR3 in DNA: TGTGCCAGCGTCCCGGGACAGGTTCGGAACACTGAAGCTTTCTTT. It translates to CASVPGQVRNTEAFF. V and J are TRBV7-9 and TRBJ1-1; 8 bases are a match to TRBD1. V gave up 8 bases and J gave up 1 base; unmatched junction bases: 9. Germline V gene data show CDR1 as SEHNR and CDR2 as FQNEAQ (reference sequence). CDR3 size: 15 residues.

V usage is TRBV11-2 and J usage is TRBJ2-1; D is undetermined. V was shortened by 0 bases and J by 0 bases, with 9 bases between the two germline ends. CDR1 is SGHAT and CDR2 is FQNNGV in the germline V gene. This CDR3 has 16 amino acids. The CDR3 bases are TGTGCCAGCAGCTTAGACGTCCTCAGCTCCTACAATGAGCAGTTCTTC. Protein sequence: CASSLDVLSSYNEQFF.

The V and J genes are TRBV7-9 and TRBJ2-3, with D possibly TRBD2 on 6 matching bases. The V and J ends lost 5 bases and 2 bases respectively, with 26 bases between them. This CDR3 contains 19 residues. Germline lookup yields CDR1 SEHNR and CDR2 FQNEAQ (reference sequence). CDR3: CASSPNLKFDGGSTDTQYF. The CDR3 DNA reads TGTGCCAGCAGCCCCAATTTGAAGTTTGACGGGGGATCCACAGATACGCAGTATTTT.

The genes are TRBV7-9 and TRBJ2-1; no definite D call. Germline V gene sequence: CDR1 SEHNR, CDR2 FQNEAQ (reference sequence). Trimming removed 3 bases at V and 3 bases at J, with 3 bases between. This CDR3 region has 12 residues. CDR3 in amino acids: CASSFRYNEQFF. Written as DNA, the CDR3 is TGTGCCAGCAGCTTCCGCTACAATGAGCAGTTCTTC.

This chain connects TRBV15 to TRBJ2-5, with 7 positions matching TRBD2. V shed 0 bases, J shed 1 base, and the junction held 5 bases outside the gene matches. The CDR3 loop spans 16 amino acids. Germline CDR1 and CDR2: LNHNV and YYDKDF (reference sequence). CDR3 DNA: TGTGCCACCAGCAGAGAGGAAGCGGGGTTCCAAGAGACCCAGTACTTC. Translation: CATSREEAGFQETQYF.

The chain is built from TRBV27 and TRBJ2-5; unclear D gene. Germline CDR1 MNHEY, CDR2 SMNVEV (reference sequence). The CDR3 runs to 15 residues. V lost 4 bases, J lost 0 bases, and 12 bases lay in between. CDR3 protein: CASSSRRVHQETQYF. The CDR3 DNA is TGTGCCAGCAGTTCCCGACGGGTCCACCAAGAGACCCAGTACTTC.

The CDR3 sequence is CASSSKYEQYF. In DNA, the CDR3 is TGTGCCAGCAGCTCAAAATACGAGCAGTACTTC. V and J are TRBV7-9 and TRBJ2-7; D uncertain. Trimming stripped 4 bases from V and 4 bases from J, with 5 bases between. This CDR3 contains 11 residues. In germline, CDR1 is SEHNR, CDR2 FQNEAQ (reference sequence).

The chain uses TRBV18 and TRBJ1-2; D is uncertain. This CDR3 is 14 amino acids long. Germline V lookup: CDR1 KGHSH, CDR2 LQKENI. Between the trimmed V and J ends, which lost 0 bases and 5 bases, there was a span of 10 bases. The CDR3 DNA reads as TGTGCCAGCTCACCACCGTCCAGGAAATATGGCTACACCTTC. This codes for CASSPPSRKYGYTF.

CDR3 residues: CATGAQGYNEQFF. CDR3 sequence (DNA): TGCGCAACCGGAGCCCAGGGGTACAATGAGCAGTTCTTC. This sequence joins TRBV10-2 and TRBJ2-1, with D maybe TRBD1 (6 bases). Germline CDR1 and CDR2: WSHSY and SAAADI. The CDR3 totals 13 residues.